This T cell receptor beta chain was identified during a study of blood T cell repertoires in COVID-19. Study in general: Acute-phase and convalescent COVID-19 samples originated in the United States, Italy and Spain. The analysed material was cDNA or gDNA that came from T cells, B-cell-depleted T cells, or PBMCs.

All enrollees were roughly 18 to 90 years old and from about two dozen US areas. Clones were sequenced by immunoSEQ multiplex PCR, and TCRdb holds only the in-frame ones, with some missing. The table shows roughly 250,000 clones, with approximately 90% occurring only once. The germline gives CDR1 SNHLY, CDR2 FYNNEI. The CDR3 is made up of 14 amino acids. Trimming took 6 bases from V and 4 from J, leaving 16 bases between them. The TCR was taken from a woman aged 25 to 39 with acute COVID-19. The chain is built from TRBV2 and TRBJ2-7; weak D call: TRBD2 (5 bases). Sequencing used PBMCs or T cells enriched from blood (not recorded which). This CDR3 is CASRSEGSSYEQYF. CDR3 nucleotides: TGTGCCAGCAGGTCTGAGGGTTCGTCGTACGAGCAGTACTTC. The entire variable domain, with the rest obtained from reference TRBV2 and TRBJ2-7, is as follows: EPEVTQTPSHQVTQMGQEVILRCVPISNHLYFYWYRQILGQKVEFLVSFYNNEISEKSEIFDDQFSVERPDGSNFTLKIRSTKLEDSAMYFCASRSEGSSYEQYFGPGTRLTVT.